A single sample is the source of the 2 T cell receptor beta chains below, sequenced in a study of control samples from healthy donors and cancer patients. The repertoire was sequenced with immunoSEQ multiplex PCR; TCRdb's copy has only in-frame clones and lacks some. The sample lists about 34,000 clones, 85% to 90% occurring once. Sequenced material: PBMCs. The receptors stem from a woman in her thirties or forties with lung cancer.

The CDR3 coding sequence is TGTGCCAGTAGTGTTGGAAACACCATATATTTT. Its protein product is CASSVGNTIYF. The gene calls are TRBV19 and TRBJ1-3, with unresolved D. CDR3 length: 11 amino acids. The V gene lost 5 bases and the J gene lost 3 bases, with 2 bases spanning the gap. Germline V lookup: CDR1 LNHDA, CDR2 SQIVND (reference sequence).

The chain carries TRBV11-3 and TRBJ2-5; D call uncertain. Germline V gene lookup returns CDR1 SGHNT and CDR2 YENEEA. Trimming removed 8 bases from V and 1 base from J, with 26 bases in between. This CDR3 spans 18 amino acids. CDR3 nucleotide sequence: TGTGCCAGCGCCTTGGACCTTTTGGACCAAGCTACCCAAGAGACCCAGTACTTC. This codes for CASALDLLDQATQETQYF.